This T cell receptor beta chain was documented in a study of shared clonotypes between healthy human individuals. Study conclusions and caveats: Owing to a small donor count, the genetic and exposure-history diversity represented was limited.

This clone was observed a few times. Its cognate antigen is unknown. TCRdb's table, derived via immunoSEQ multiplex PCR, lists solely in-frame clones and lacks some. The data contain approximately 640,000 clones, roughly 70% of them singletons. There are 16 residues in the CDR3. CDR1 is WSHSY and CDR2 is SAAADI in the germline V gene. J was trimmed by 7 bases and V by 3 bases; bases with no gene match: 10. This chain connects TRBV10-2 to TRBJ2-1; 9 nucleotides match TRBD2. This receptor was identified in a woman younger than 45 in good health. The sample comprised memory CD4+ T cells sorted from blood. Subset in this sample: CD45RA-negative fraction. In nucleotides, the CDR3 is TGCGCCAGCAGTGATGCGTGGCGGGAGGGACGGAATGAGCAGTTCTTC. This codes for CASSDAWREGRNEQFF.